This T cell receptor beta chain is drawn from a study of T cell responses to AZD1222 COVID-19 vaccine. Overall study findings and caveats: Sampling that yielded the repertoires occurred only after the peak T cell response. Clonal diversity was possibly underestimated, and white British individuals and females predominated among donors. Spike-specific TCR breadth and depth rose after two AZD1222 doses.

Concerning this clone: No antigen is known for it.

The repertoire was sequenced with immunoSEQ multiplex PCR; TCRdb's copy has only in-frame clones and lacks some. The sample includes more than 150,000 clones, around 90% seen only once; the top ten take approximately 1.8%. V dropped 2 bases and J dropped 10 bases, with 12 bases sitting between them. Looked up from germline, CDR1 is SGHTA and CDR2 is FQGTGA. This CDR3 is 13 amino acids long. The sequence was obtained from an adult who received the AZD1222 COVID-19 vaccine. The chain employs TRBV7-3 and TRBJ1-5; tentatively, D is TRBD1 (6 bases). The material sequenced was peripheral blood, taken 28 days after the second AZD1222 dose. The DNA of the CDR3 is TGTGCCAGCAGCTTAGAACAGGGTGGACCCCAGCATTTT. It codes for CASSLEQGGPQHF.